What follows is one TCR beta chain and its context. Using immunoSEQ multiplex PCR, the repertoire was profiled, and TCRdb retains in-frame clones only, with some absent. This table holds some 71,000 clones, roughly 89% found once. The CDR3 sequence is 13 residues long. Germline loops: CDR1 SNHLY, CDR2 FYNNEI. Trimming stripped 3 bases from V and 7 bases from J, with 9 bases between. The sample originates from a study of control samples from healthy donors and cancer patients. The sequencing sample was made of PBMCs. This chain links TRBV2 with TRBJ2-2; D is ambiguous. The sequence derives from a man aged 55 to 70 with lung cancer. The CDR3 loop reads CASSEVAVGELFF. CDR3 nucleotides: TGTGCCAGCAGTGAGGTGGCGGTCGGGGAGCTGTTTTTT.